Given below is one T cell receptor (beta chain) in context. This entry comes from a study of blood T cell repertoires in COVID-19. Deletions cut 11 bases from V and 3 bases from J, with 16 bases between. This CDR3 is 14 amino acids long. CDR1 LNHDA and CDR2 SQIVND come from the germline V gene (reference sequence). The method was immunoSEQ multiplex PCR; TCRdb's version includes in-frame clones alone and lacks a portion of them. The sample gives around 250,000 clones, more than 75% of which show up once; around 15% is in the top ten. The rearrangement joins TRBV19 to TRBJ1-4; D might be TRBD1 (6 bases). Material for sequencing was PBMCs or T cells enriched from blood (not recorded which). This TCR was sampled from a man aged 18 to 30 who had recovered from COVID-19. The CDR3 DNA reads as TGTGCCTCGAGGGGGGGCAGAGCTAATGAAAAACTGTTTTTT. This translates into CASRGGRANEKLFF.